The TCR beta chain described here comes from a study of beta chain features in type 1 diabetes. Every bit of the isolated RNA underwent reverse transcription, so sequencing read expressed TCRB transcripts. Sequencing was performed with immunoSEQ multiplex PCR; in TCRdb, only in-frame clones are kept and a portion is missing. The data contain 15,000 to 17,000 clones, more than 60% of them singletons. Heparinised blood was drawn once per donor, averaging about 100 mL. Central memory, naive, regulatory and stem cell-like memory CD4+ cells were sorted by CD45RO/CCR7/CD25/CD127/CD95/CD27. The germline CDR1 and CDR2 sequences are MNHNS and SASEGT. The CDR3 length is 15 residues. Trimming at V came to 4 bases and at J to 2 bases, leaving 6 bases not matched to a gene. There are a few counts of this clone. The antigen is not known. Whole-study findings and limits: Moderately but significantly shorter TCRB CDR3s were found in Type 1 diabetes patients in all four CD4+ subsets. More deletions and fewer insertions at VDJ junctions were seen in type 1 diabetes patients. Here, the possible influence of HLA type (on TCRB rearrangement) remained unresolved.

The chain has TRBV6-1 and TRBJ2-3; 7 bases are a match to TRBD1. This TCR was sampled from a man between 25 and 39 years old with type 1 diabetes. Sequencing was carried out using Tregs from blood. Here the CDR3 DNA reads TGTGCCAGCAGTGCCGCGGACAGGCCCACAGATACGCAGTATTTT. Amino acids: CASSAADRPTDTQYF.